This T cell receptor (beta chain) was identified during a study of blood T cells in healthy people across ages. Study information: Researchers report that template switching captured about one barcoded beta molecule per two T cells.

Study-wide results and limits: What prevented conclusive comparison of naive and antigen-experienced cells was that PBMCs were unsorted.

Sample-barcoded 5' priming and a J-beta primer mix drove a second PCR of about 6 to 11 cycles. Template switching added a 12-random-nucleotide identifier to every cDNA molecule. TCRdb used MiXCR to reprocess the 5' RACE reads, holding one entry per CDR3 protein. The data contain roughly 2 million distinct CDR3 sequences, about 49% of them seen just once; the ten biggest clones take up approximately 2.1%. Isolation recovered at least 7 million PBMCs from every sample. Looked up from germline, CDR1 is MDHEN and CDR2 is SYDVKM. The CDR3 has 14 residues. The ends lost 3 bases at V and 1 base at J; junction bases unmatched: 2. This clonotype came up a few times. As yet, its antigen is unknown.

The chain links TRBV28 to TRBJ1-1, with 7 positions matching TRBD1. The sample taken for sequencing was blood. The sequence came from a woman in her forties in good health. CDR3 sequence: CASSFRGRNTEAFF. The CDR3 nucleotides read TGTGCCAGCAGTTTTAGGGGGCGGAACACTGAAGCTTTCTTT.